This paragraph covers one T cell receptor (beta chain) sequence. Its antigen is currently unknown. These data are taken from a study of PD-1 blockade in classical Hodgkin lymphoma. Study-wide points: Newly diagnosed patients were said to have less baseline TCR diversity than healthy donors did. Repertoire differences have undefined causes, possibly disease activity or prior therapy.

Assay used: immunoSEQ multiplex PCR; TCRdb lists only in-frame clones, some missing. The sample consists of under 35,000 clones, 89% of them appearing once. The time point: newly diagnosed, previously untreated cHL patient sample. Using magnetic negative selection, the CD4+ T cells were separated out of thawed PBMCs. The authors used newly diagnosed, untreated classical Hodgkin lymphoma PBMCs as comparison. V was clipped by 2 bases and J by 0 bases, with 8 bases between them. This CDR3 has 15 residues. From germline, CDR1 is MGHRA and CDR2 YSYEKL. This sequence was found in a human donor with classical Hodgkin lymphoma. The sample was CD4+ T cells from blood. The chain is built from TRBV4-1 and TRBJ1-3; no firm D call. CDR3 residues: CASSQPWSSGNTIYF. For the CDR3, the DNA is TGCGCCAGCAGCCAACCCTGGAGCTCTGGAAACACCATATATTTT.